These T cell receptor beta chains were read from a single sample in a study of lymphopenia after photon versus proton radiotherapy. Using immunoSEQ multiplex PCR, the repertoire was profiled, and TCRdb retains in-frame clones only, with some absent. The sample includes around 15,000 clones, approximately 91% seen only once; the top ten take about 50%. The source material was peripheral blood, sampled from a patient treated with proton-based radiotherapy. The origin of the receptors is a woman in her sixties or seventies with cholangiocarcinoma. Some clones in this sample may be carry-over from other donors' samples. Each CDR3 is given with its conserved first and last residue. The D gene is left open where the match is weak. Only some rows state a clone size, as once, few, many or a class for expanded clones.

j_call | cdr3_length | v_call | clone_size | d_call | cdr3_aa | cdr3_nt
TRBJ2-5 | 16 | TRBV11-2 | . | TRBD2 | CASSFEAGGPRETQYF | TGTGCCAGCAGCTTTGAAGCGGGGGGGCCTAGGGAGACCCAGTACTTC
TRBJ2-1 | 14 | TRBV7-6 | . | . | CASSSNTYSNEQFF | TGTGCCAGCAGCTCAAACACGTATTCCAATGAGCAGTTCTTC
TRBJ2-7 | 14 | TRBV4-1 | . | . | CASSQDWSRYEQYF | TGCGCCAGCAGCCAAGATTGGTCCCGCTACGAGCAGTACTTC
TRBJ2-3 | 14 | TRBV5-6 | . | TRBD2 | CASSIAGASDTQYF | TGTGCCAGCAGCATAGCGGGGGCTTCAGATACGCAGTATTTT
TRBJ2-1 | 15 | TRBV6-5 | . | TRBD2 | CASSYGLAGGNEQFF | TGTGCCAGCAGTTACGGGCTAGCGGGGGGTAATGAGCAGTTCTTC
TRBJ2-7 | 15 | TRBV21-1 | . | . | CASSKAPGRFYEQYF | TGTGCCAGCAGCAAAGCGCCGGGACGCTTCTACGAGCAGTACTTC
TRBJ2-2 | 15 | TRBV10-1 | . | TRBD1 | CASRPGQGITGELFF | TGCGCCAGCAGACCGGGACAGGGAATAACCGGGGAGCTGTTTTTT
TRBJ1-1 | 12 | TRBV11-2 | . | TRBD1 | CASSLQGGEAFF | TGTGCCAGCAGCTTACAGGGGGGTGAAGCTTTCTTT
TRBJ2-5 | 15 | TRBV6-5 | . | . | CASSYWDSTWETQYF | TGTGCCAGCAGTTATTGGGACTCCACGTGGGAGACCCAGTACTTC
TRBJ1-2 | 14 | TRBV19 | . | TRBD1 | CASRATGTGSGYTF | TGTGCCAGTAGAGCTACCGGGACAGGGAGCGGCTACACCTTC
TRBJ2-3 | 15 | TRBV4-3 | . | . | CASSQQGLSTDTQYF | TGCGCCAGCAGCCAACAGGGGCTGTCCACAGATACGCAGTATTTT
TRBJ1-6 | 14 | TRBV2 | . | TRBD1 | CASSDRGRNSPLHF | TGTGCCAGCAGTGACAGGGGGCGAAATTCACCCCTCCACTTT
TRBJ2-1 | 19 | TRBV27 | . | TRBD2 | CASSGGVGGTSGRANEQFF | TGTGCCAGCAGTGGCGGCGTCGGCGGGACTAGCGGGAGGGCCAATGAGCAGTTCTTC
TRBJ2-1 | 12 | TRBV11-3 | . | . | CASSSWGDEQFF | TGTGCCAGCAGCTCCTGGGGGGATGAGCAGTTCTTC
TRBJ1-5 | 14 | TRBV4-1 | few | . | CASSSRVIGQPQHF | TGCGCCAGCAGCTCCAGGGTCATTGGGCAGCCCCAGCATTTT
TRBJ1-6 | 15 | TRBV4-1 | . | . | CASSQDRDDNSPLHF | TGCGCCAGCAGCCAAGACAGGGATGATAATTCACCCCTCCACTTT
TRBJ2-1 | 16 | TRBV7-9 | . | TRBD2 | CASSLGLAALYNEQFF | TGTGCCAGCAGCTTAGGGCTAGCGGCACTATACAATGAGCAGTTCTTC
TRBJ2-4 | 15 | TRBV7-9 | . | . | CASSLVSAQGHIQYF | TGTGCCAGCAGCTTAGTTTCAGCCCAGGGACACATTCAGTACTTC
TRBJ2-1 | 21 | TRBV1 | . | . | CTSSQDLCSGGLDNSYNEQFF | TGCACCAGCAGCCAAGATCTGTGTAGCGGGGGGCTTGATAACTCCTACAATGAGCAGTTCTTC
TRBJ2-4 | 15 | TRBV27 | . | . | CASTSAGAGKNIQYF | TGTGCCAGCACCTCCGCGGGGGCAGGCAAAAACATTCAGTACTTC
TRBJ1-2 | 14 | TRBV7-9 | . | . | CASSLEVVGYGYTF | TGTGCCAGCAGCCTAGAGGTTGTGGGCTATGGCTACACCTTC
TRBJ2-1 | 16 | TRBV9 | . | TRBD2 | CASSPLSGRANNEQFF | TGTGCCAGCAGCCCCCTTAGCGGGAGGGCCAACAATGAGCAGTTCTTC
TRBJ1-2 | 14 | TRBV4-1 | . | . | CASSQTGQNYGYTF | TGCGCCAGCAGCCAAACTGGACAGAACTATGGCTACACCTTC
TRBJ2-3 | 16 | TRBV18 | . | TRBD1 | CASSQWDRGLSDTQYF | TGTGCCAGCTCACAGTGGGACAGGGGGTTGTCAGATACGCAGTATTTT
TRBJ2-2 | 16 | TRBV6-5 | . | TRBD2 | CASSYRGLARTGELFF | TGTGCCAGCAGTTACCGGGGACTAGCGAGGACCGGGGAGCTGTTTTTT
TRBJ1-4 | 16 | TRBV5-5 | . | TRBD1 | CASSIGQGVRSEKLFF | TGTGCCAGCAGCATCGGACAGGGGGTTCGGTCTGAAAAACTGTTTTTT
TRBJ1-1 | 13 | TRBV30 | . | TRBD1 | CAWSAGTGGTAFF | TGTGCCTGGAGTGCTGGGACAGGGGGAACAGCTTTCTTT
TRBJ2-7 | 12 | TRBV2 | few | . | CASSPSSYEQYF | TGTGCCAGCAGCCCGAGCTCCTACGAGCAGTACTTC
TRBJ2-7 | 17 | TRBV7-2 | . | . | CASSLPIGPPFRDEQYF | TGTGCCAGCAGCCTCCCGATCGGTCCTCCCTTTAGGGACGAGCAGTACTTC
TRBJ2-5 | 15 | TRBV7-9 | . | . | CASSLSGHGPETQYF | TGTGCCAGCAGCTTATCCGGCCACGGGCCGGAGACCCAGTACTTC
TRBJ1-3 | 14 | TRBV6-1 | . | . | CASSFESSGNTIYF | TGTGCCAGCAGCTTTGAGAGCTCTGGAAACACCATATATTTT
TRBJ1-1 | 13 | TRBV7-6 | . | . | CASSSSQDTEAFF | TGTGCCAGCAGCTCAAGCCAGGACACTGAAGCTTTCTTT
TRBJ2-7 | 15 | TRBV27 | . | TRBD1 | CASSDSGTGNNEQYF | TGTGCCAGCAGTGACTCCGGGACAGGGAATAACGAGCAGTACTTC
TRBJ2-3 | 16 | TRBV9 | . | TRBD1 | CASNAQGAGLSDTQYF | TGTGCCAGCAACGCCCAGGGGGCCGGTTTATCAGATACGCAGTATTTT
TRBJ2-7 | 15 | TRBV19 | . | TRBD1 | CASRSPGQGAYEQYF | TGTGCCAGTAGATCACCGGGACAGGGGGCGTACGAGCAGTACTTC
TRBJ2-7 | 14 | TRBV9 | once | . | CASSVELGAYEQYF | TGTGCCAGCAGCGTAGAGTTAGGAGCCTACGAGCAGTACTTC
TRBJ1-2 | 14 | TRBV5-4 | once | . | CASSLGGPNYGYTF | TGTGCCAGCAGCTTGGGGGGGCCCAACTATGGCTACACCTTC
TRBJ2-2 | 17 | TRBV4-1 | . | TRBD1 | CASSQEEGQGFTGELFF | TGCGCCAGCAGCCAAGAAGAAGGACAGGGTTTCACCGGGGAGCTGTTTTTT